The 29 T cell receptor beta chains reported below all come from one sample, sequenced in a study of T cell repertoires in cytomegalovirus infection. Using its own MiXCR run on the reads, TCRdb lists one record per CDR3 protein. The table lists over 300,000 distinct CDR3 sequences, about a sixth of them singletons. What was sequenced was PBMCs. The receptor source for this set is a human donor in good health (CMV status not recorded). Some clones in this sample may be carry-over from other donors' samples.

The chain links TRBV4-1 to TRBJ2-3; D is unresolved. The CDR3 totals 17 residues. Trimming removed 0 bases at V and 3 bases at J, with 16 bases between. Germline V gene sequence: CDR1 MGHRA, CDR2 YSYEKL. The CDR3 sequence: CASSQDAGRAGTDTQYF. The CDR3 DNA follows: TGCGCCAGCAGCCAAGACGCAGGCCGAGCCGGTACAGATACGCAGTATTTT.

The CDR3 sequence: CASSLSDPSTGELFF. The CDR3 DNA reads TGTGCCAGCAGCTTGTCGGACCCAAGTACCGGGGAGCTGTTTTTT. This chain uses TRBV7-8 with TRBJ2-2, with no clear D. Looked up from germline, CDR1 is SGHVS and CDR2 is FQNEAQ. The length of the CDR3 is 15 residues. The ends were cut back, 3 bases at V and 5 bases at J, with 13 bases in the middle.

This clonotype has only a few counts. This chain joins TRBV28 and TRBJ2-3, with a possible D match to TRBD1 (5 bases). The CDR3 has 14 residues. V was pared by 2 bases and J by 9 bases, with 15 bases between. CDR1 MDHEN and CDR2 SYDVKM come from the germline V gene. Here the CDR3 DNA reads TGTGCCAGCAGTTTACGTGGGGCAGATGGGACGCAGTATTTT. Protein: CASSLRGADGTQYF.

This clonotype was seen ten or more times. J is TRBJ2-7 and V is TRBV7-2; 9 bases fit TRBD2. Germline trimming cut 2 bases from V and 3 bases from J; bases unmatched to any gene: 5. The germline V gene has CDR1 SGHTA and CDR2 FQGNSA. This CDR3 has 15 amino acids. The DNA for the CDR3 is TGTGCCAGCAGCTTATCTAGCGGGGTGATCTACGAGCAGTACTTC. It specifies CASSLSSGVIYEQYF.

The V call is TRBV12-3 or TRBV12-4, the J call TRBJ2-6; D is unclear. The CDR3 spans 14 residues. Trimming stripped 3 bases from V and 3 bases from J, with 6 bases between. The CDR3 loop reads CASSFAFGANVLTF. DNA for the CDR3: TGTGCCAGCAGTTTCGCCTTTGGGGCCAACGTCCTGACTTTC.

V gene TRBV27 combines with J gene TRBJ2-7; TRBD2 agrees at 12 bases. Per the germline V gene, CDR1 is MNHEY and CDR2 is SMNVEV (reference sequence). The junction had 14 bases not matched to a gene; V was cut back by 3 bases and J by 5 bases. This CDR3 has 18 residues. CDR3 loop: CASSLGLAGGRNPHEQYF. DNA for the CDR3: TGTGCCAGCAGTTTGGGGCTAGCGGGGGGGCGAAATCCCCACGAGCAGTACTTC.

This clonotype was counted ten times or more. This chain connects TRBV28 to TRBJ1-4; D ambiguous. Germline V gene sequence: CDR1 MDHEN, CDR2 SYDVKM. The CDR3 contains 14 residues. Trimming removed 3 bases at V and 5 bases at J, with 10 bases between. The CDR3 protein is CASSFGRRNEKLFF. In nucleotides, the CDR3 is TGTGCCAGCAGTTTCGGCAGACGCAATGAAAAACTGTTTTTT. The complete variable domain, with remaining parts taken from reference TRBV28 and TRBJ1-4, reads DVKVTQSSRYLVKRTGEKVFLECVQDMDHENMFWYRQDPGLGLRLIYFSYDVKMKEKGDIPEGYSVSREKKERFSLILESASTNQTSMYLCASSFGRRNEKLFFGSGTQLSVL.

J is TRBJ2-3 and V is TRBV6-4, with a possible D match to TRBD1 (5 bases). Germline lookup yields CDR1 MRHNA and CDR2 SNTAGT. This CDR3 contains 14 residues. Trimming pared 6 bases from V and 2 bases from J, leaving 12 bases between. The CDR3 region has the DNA TGTGCCAGCAGCGAAAAAGGGGCCACAGATACGCAGTATTTT. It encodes CASSEKGATDTQYF.

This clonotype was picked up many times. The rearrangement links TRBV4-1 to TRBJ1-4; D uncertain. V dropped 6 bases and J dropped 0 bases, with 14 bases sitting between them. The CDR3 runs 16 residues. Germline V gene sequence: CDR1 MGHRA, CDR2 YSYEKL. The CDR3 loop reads CASRRTRLATNEKLFF. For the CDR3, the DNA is TGCGCCAGCAGGCGTACTCGACTTGCAACTAATGAAAAACTGTTTTTT.

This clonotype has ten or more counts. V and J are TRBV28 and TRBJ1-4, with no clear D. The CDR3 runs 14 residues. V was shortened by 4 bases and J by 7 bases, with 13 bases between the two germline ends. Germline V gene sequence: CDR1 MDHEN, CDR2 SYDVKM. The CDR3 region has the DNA TGTGCCAGCAGTTCCGCCCCAGTAAGTGAAAAACTGTTTTTT. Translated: CASSSAPVSEKLFF.

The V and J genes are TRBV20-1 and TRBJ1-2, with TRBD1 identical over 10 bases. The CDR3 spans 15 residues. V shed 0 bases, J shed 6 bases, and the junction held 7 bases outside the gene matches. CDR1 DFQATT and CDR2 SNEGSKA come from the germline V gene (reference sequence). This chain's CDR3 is CSAREEDRGKDGYTF. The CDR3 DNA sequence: TGCAGTGCTAGAGAGGAGGACAGGGGGAAGGATGGCTACACCTTC.

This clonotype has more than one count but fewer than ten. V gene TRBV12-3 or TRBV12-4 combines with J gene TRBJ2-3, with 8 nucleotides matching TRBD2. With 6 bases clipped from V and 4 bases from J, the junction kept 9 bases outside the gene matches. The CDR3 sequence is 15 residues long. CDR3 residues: CASRPPGSGADTQYF. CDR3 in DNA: TGTGCCAGCAGGCCCCCCGGTAGCGGGGCAGATACGCAGTATTTT.

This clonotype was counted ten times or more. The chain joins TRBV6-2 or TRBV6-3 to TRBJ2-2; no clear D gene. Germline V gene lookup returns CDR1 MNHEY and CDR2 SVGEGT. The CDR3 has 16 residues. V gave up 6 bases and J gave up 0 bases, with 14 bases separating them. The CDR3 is CASRPGFSANTGELFF. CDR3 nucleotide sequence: TGTGCCAGCAGGCCTGGTTTTTCGGCGAACACCGGGGAGCTGTTTTTT.

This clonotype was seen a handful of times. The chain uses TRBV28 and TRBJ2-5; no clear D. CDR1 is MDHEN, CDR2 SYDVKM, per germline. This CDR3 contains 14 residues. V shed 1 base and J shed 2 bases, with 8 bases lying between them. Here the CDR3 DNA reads TGTGCCAGCAGTTTATTTACAGCGCAAGAGACCCAGTACTTC. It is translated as CASSLFTAQETQYF.

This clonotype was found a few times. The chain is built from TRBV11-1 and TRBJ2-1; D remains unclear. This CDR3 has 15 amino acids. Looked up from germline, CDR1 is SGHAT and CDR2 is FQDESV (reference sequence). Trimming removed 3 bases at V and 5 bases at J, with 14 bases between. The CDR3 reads CASSFTDKLHNEQFF. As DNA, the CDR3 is TGTGCCAGCAGCTTTACAGATAAATTACACAATGAGCAGTTCTTC.

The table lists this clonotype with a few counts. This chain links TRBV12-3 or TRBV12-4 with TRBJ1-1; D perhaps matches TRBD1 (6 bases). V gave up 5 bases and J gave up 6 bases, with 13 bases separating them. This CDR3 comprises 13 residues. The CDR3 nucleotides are TGTGCCAGCAGTACGTACAGGGCCCCTGAAGCTTTCTTT. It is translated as CASSTYRAPEAFF.

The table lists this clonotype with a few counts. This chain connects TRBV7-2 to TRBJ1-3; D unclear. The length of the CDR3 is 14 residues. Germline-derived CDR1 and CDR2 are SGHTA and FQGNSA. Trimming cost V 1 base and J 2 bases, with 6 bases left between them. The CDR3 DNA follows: TGTGCCAGCAGCTTAGGGATTACTGGAAACACCATATATTTT. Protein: CASSLGITGNTIYF.

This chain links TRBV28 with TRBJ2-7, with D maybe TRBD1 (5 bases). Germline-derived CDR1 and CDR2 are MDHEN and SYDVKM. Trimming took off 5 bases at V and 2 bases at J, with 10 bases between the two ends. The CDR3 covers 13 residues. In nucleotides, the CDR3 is TGTGCCAGCAGTCGACAGTACACCTACGAGCAGTACTTC. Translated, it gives CASSRQYTYEQYF. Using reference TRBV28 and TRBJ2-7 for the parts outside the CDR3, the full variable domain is DVKVTQSSRYLVKRTGEKVFLECVQDMDHENMFWYRQDPGLGLRLIYFSYDVKMKEKGDIPEGYSVSREKKERFSLILESASTNQTSMYLCASSRQYTYEQYFGPGTRLTVT.

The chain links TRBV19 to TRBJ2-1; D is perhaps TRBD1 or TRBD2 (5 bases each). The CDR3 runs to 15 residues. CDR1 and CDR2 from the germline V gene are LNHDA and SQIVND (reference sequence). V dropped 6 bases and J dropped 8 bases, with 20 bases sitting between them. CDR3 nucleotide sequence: TGTGCCAGTAGGCCCGGGACGGCCAACGCGGATGAGCAGTTCTTC. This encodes CASRPGTANADEQFF.

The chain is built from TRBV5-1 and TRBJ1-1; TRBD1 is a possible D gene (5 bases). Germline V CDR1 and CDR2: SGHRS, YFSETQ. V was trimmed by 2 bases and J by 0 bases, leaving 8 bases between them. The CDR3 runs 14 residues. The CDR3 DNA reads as TGCGCCAGCAGCTTAATACAGGTGAACACTGAAGCTTTCTTT. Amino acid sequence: CASSLIQVNTEAFF.

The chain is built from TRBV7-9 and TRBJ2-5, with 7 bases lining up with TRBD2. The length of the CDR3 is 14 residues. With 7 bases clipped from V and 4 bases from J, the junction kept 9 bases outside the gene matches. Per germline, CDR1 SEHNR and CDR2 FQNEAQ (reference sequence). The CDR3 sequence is CASKEARGVETQYF. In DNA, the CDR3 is TGTGCCAGCAAGGAGGCCCGGGGGGTAGAGACCCAGTACTTC.

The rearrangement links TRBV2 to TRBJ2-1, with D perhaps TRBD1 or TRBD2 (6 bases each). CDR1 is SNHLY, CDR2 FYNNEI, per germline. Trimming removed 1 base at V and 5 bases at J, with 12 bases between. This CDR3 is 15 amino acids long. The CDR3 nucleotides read TGTGCCAGCAGTGAAGAGGGGGGCTCGGACAATGAGCAGTTCTTC. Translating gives CASSEEGGSDNEQFF.

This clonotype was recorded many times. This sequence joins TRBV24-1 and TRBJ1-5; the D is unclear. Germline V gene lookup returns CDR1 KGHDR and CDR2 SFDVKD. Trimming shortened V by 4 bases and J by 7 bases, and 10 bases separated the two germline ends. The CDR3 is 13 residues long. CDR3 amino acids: CATSETASQPQHF. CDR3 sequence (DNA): TGTGCCACCAGTGAAACGGCCAGCCAGCCCCAGCATTTT.

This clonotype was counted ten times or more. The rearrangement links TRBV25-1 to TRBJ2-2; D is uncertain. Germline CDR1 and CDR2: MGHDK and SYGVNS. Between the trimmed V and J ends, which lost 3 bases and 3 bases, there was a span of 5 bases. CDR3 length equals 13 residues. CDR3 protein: CASSDRYTGELFF. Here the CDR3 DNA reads TGTGCCAGCAGTGACCGATACACCGGGGAGCTGTTTTTT.

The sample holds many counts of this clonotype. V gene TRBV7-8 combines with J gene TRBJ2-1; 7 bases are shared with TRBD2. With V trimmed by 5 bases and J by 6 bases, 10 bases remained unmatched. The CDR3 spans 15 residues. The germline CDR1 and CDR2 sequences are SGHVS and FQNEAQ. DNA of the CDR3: TGTGCCAGCAGCCTAAGGGACTACCTAACCAATGAGCAGTTCTTC. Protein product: CASSLRDYLTNEQFF.

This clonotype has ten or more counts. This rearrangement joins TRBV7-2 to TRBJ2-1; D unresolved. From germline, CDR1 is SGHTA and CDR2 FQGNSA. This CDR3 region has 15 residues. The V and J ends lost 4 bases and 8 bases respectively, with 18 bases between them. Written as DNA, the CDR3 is TGTGCCAGCAGCTGGTTAGCTATGGGCTTCGATGAGCAGTTCTTC. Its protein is CASSWLAMGFDEQFF.

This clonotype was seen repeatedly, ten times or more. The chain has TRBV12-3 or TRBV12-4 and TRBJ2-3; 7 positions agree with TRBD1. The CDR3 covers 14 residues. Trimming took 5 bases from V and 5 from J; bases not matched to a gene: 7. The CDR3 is CASSLRGLVDTQYF. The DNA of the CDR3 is TGTGCCAGCAGTCTTAGGGGGCTGGTAGATACGCAGTATTTT.

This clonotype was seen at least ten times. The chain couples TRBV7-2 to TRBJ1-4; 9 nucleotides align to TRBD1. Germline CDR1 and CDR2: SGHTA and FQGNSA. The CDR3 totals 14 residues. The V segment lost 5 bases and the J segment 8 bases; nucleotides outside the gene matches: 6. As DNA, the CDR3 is TGTGCCAGCAGCGTACCGGGACAGGGCGAAAAACTGTTTTTT. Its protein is CASSVPGQGEKLFF.

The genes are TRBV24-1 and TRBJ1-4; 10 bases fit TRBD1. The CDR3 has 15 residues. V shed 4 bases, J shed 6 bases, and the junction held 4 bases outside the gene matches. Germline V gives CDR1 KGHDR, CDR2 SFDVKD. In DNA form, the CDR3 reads TGTGCCACCAGTGACCGGGGGACAGGGGATGAAAAACTGTTTTTT. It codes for CATSDRGTGDEKLFF.